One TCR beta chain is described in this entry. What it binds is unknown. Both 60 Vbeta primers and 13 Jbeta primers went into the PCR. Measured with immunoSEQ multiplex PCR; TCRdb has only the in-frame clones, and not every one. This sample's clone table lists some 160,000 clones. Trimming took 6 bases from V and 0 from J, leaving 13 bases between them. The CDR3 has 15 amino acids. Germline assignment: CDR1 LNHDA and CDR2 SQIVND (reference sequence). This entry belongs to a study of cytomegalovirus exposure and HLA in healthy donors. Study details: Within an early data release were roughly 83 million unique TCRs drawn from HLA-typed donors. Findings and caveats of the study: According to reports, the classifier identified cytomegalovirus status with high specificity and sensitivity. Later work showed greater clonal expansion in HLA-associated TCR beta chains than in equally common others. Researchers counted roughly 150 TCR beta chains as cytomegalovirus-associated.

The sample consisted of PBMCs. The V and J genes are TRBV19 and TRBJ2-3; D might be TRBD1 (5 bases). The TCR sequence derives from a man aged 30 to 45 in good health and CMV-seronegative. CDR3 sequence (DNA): TGTGCCAGTAGCCAAGCGACAGCTAGCACAGATACGCAGTATTTT. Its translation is CASSQATASTDTQYF. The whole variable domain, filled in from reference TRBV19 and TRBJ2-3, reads DGGITQSPKYLFRKEGQNVTLSCEQNLNHDAMYWYRQDPGQGLRLIYYSQIVNDFQKGDIAEGYSVSREKKESFPLTVTSAQKNPTAFYLCASSQATASTDTQYFGPGTRLTVL.